This T cell receptor beta chain was profiled in a study of blood T cells in healthy people across ages. Across the study: Template switching captured about one barcoded beta molecule per two T cells. Points from the study as a whole: The study could not conclusively compare naive and antigen-experienced cells, given its unsorted PBMCs.

In regard to this clonotype: Antigen specificity is unknown.

The authors ran a second PCR of about 6 to 11 cycles using a sample-barcoded 5' primer and a J-beta primer mix. Sequencing recovered at least 2.5 million CDR3-containing paired-end reads from each sample. MiXCR, run by TCRdb on the 5' RACE reads, gives a single entry per CDR3 protein. The sample carries around 2 million distinct CDR3 sequences, approximately 40% recorded once. The specimen was blood. This clonotype originated in a human donor in good health.

This CDR3 reads CASSSAAGETQYF. The CDR3, as DNA: TGTGCCAGCAGTTCGGCGGCGGGGGAGACCCAGTACTTC. The V gene is TRBV12-3 or TRBV12-4, the J gene TRBJ2-5, with D possibly TRBD2 on 6 matching bases. The CDR3 sequence is 13 residues long. V shed 4 bases and J shed 5 bases, with 11 bases lying between them.